What follows are 7 T cell receptor beta chains derived from one specimen sequenced in a study of blood T cell repertoires in COVID-19. Profiling relied on immunoSEQ multiplex PCR, and the TCRdb table lists in-frame clones only, not all of them. This table holds 200,000 to 300,000 clones, more than 80% found once. The sample consisted of peripheral blood. These receptors were collected from a woman in her thirties or forties with acute or convalescent COVID-19.

V gene TRBV4-1 combines with J gene TRBJ1-1, with D unclear. Germline lookup yields CDR1 MGHRA and CDR2 YSYEKL. With 0 bases removed from V and 4 bases from J, the gap between germline ends came to 12 bases. The CDR3 totals 15 residues. CDR3 bases: TGCGCCAGCAGCCAAGATAGCCCGGGTACCACTGAAGCTTTCTTT. Its translation is CASSQDSPGTTEAFF.

The chain carries TRBV7-3 and TRBJ2-3; 10 nucleotides align to TRBD1. The CDR3 contains 16 residues. The germline gives CDR1 SGHTA, CDR2 FQGTGA. V dropped 5 bases and J dropped 0; count of bases not matched to a gene: 5. The CDR3 DNA is TGTGCCAGCAGCCCGGGGACAGGGGCGAGCACAGATACGCAGTATTTT. It encodes CASSPGTGASTDTQYF.

The chain combines TRBV7-9 with TRBJ1-1, with D possibly matching TRBD1 (6 bases). There are 13 residues in the CDR3. The germline gives CDR1 SEHNR, CDR2 FQNEAQ (reference sequence). The V gene lost 9 bases and the J gene lost 1 base, with 12 bases spanning the gap. Here the CDR3 reads CASGRGRNTEAFF. In nucleotides, the CDR3 is TGTGCCAGTGGGAGGGGGAGGAACACTGAAGCTTTCTTT. The variable domain in full, with the rest retrieved from reference TRBV7-9 and TRBJ1-1, is DTGVSQNPRHKITKRGQNVTFRCDPISEHNRLYWYRQTLGQGPEFLTYFQNEAQLEKSRLLSDRFSAERPKGSFSTLEIQRTEQGDSAMYLCASGRGRNTEAFFGQGTRLTVV.

This chain joins TRBV2 and TRBJ1-5; a weak D match, TRBD1 (6 bases). Germline V gene sequence: CDR1 SNHLY, CDR2 FYNNEI. The CDR3 runs 14 residues. With 8 bases removed from V and 6 bases from J, the gap between germline ends came to 17 bases. The CDR3 bases are TGTGCCAGCTCCTGGGGGGGGCAGAGTCAGCCCCAGCATTTT. Residues: CASSWGGQSQPQHF.

A few counts support this clone. The rearrangement links TRBV6-2 or TRBV6-3 to TRBJ2-3, with 7 bases that match TRBD1. Per the germline V gene, CDR1 is MNHEY and CDR2 is SVGEGT. J was trimmed by 4 bases and V by 6 bases; bases with no gene match: 7. CDR3 length: 14 residues. CDR3 sequence (DNA): TGTGCCAGCAGCTTATACAGGGGTGCAGATACGCAGTATTTT. Its protein is CASSLYRGADTQYF.

The chain employs TRBV2 and TRBJ1-2; D unclear. Trimming pared 2 bases from V and 8 bases from J, leaving 6 bases between. Germline CDR1 is SNHLY and CDR2 is FYNNEI. The CDR3 is made up of 11 amino acids. The CDR3 bases are TGTGCCAGCAGTGAACTACAGGGCTACACCTTC. Its translation is CASSELQGYTF.

The chain combines TRBV5-8 with TRBJ1-4, with TRBD1 identical over 7 bases. Trimming took 3 bases from V and 8 from J; bases not matched to a gene: 10. CDR3 size: 15 residues. Germline CDR1 and CDR2: SGHTS and YDEGEE. The CDR3 sequence: CASSSLAQGYEKLFF. The CDR3 coding sequence is TGTGCCAGCAGCTCCTTAGCACAGGGGTACGAAAAACTGTTTTTT.